This TCR beta chain was identified in a study of blood T cell repertoires in COVID-19. The V end lost 4 bases, the J end lost 5 bases, and 9 bases lay between the germline ends. The CDR3 is 13 amino acids. Germline V CDR1 and CDR2: SGHRS, YFSETQ. Per the authors' pipeline: Quantification of nucleated cells was approximated via reference gene primer amplification. TCRdb's copy holds only in-frame clones and misses some; the assay was immunoSEQ multiplex PCR. V and J calls and clone size are given by that table; D and trimming were obtained from the DNA. The data contain around 94,000 clones, around 82% of them seen just once; the ten biggest clones take up around 6.6%.

The origin of this receptor is a man aged 55 to 70 with acute or convalescent COVID-19. Sequencing input: peripheral blood. The chain has TRBV5-1 and TRBJ2-2; TRBD2 is a possible D gene (6 bases). The CDR3 nucleotides read TGCGCCAGCAGCGGGGAGGAGACCGGGGAGCTGTTTTTT. This codes for CASSGEETGELFF. The whole variable domain, filled in from reference TRBV5-1 and TRBJ2-2, reads KAGVTQTPRYLIKTRGQQVTLSCSPISGHRSVSWYQQTPGQGLQFLFEYFSETQRNKGNFPGRFSGRQFSNSRSEMNVSTLELGDSALYLCASSGEETGELFFGEGSRLTVL.